These 4 T cell receptor beta chains originate from one sample sequenced in a study of technical replicates of blood from a few donors. The data were produced by immunoSEQ multiplex PCR, yet TCRdb's version contains in-frame clones alone and is incomplete. The data contain about 59,000 clones, roughly 95% of them singletons. Material for sequencing was PBMCs. The receptors shown here come from a human donor in good health. Some clones in this sample may be carry-over from other donors' samples.

The gene calls are TRBV18 and TRBJ1-3, with D tentatively TRBD1 (5 bases). Germline lookup yields CDR1 KGHSH and CDR2 LQKENI. The ends were cut back, 4 bases at V and 0 bases at J, with 10 bases in the middle. The CDR3 extends over 15 amino acids. This chain's CDR3 is CASSRTRDSGNTIYF. CDR3 DNA: TGTGCCAGCTCACGAACCAGGGACTCTGGAAACACCATATATTTT.

The chain carries TRBV4-3 and TRBJ1-1; the D is unclear. Germline V gene sequence: CDR1 LGHNA, CDR2 YSLEER. The CDR3 covers 14 residues. With 4 bases removed from V and 1 base from J, the gap between germline ends came to 10 bases. The CDR3 sequence: CASSPGGRNTEAFF. In nucleotides, the CDR3 is TGCGCCAGCAGCCCTGGTGGGAGGAACACTGAAGCTTTCTTT.

This rearrangement joins TRBV6-6 to TRBJ2-7, with TRBD1 matching 9 bases. This CDR3 region has 15 residues. J lost 3 bases, V lost 2 bases, and 5 bases had no gene match. Germline V CDR1 and CDR2: MNHNY, SVGAGI (reference sequence). The CDR3 DNA is TGTGCCAGCAGTTACACCCGGACAGGGGACTACGAGCAGTACTTC. Encoded protein: CASSYTRTGDYEQYF.

V and J are TRBV27 and TRBJ2-7, with 7 bases lining up with TRBD1. The CDR3 spans 13 residues. Germline lookup yields CDR1 MNHEY and CDR2 SMNVEV (reference sequence). Trimming at V came to 6 bases and at J to 4 bases, leaving 6 bases not matched to a gene. CDR3 loop: CASSGTGEYEQYF. The CDR3 DNA sequence: TGTGCCAGCAGCGGTACAGGGGAGTACGAGCAGTACTTC.